Presented here are 26 T cell receptor beta chains from one specimen sequenced in a study of T-cell memory formation after mild COVID-19. Each CDR3 protein is one row after TCRdb ran MiXCR on the 5' RACE reads. The sample contains just over 300,000 distinct CDR3 sequences, just under 20% of which appear only once. Sample: PBMCs or a T cell subset sorted from them (not recorded which). The receptors originated from a man younger than 35 who had mild COVID-19 (a few samples of this study predate the infection). Cell type and time point are not known.

J is TRBJ2-1 and V is TRBV4-3; the match to TRBD1 covers 9 bases. With V trimmed by 1 base and J by 8 bases, 6 bases remained unmatched. Germline loops: CDR1 LGHNA, CDR2 YSLEER. CDR3 size: 15 residues. In DNA, the CDR3 is TGCGCCAGCAGCCAAGCGGGACAGGGTTGGGATGAGCAGTTCTTC. Translating gives CASSQAGQGWDEQFF.

This clonotype was picked up many times. The chain carries TRBV4-3 and TRBJ2-2; D is uncertain. The CDR3 spans 14 residues. Trimming shortened V by 4 bases and J by 1 base, and 7 bases separated the two germline ends. The germline gives CDR1 LGHNA, CDR2 YSLEER. CDR3 coding DNA: TGCGCCAGCAGCCTCACGGTGAACACCGGGGAGCTGTTTTTT. It is translated as CASSLTVNTGELFF.

In its sample, this clonotype was seen a few times. V gene TRBV7-9 combines with J gene TRBJ2-3; TRBD2 aligns across 8 bases. Germline CDR1 reads SEHNR; CDR2 reads FQNEAQ (reference sequence). The V segment lost 8 bases and the J segment 4 bases; nucleotides outside the gene matches: 8. There are 14 residues in the CDR3. The CDR3 DNA reads TGTGCCAGCGCGATTAGCGGGGCCTCAGATACGCAGTATTTT. It specifies CASAISGASDTQYF.

This clonotype was seen a handful of times. The chain employs TRBV7-2 and TRBJ1-4; D gene unclear. CDR1 SGHTA and CDR2 FQGNSA come from the germline V gene. Trimming left V 3 bases short and J 0 bases short, with 8 bases between. The CDR3 has 15 residues. Here the CDR3 DNA reads TGTGCCAGCAGCTTTTTCGGTACAACTAATGAAAAACTGTTTTTT. Residues: CASSFFGTTNEKLFF. Drawing the rest from reference TRBV7-2 and TRBJ1-4, the complete variable domain is GAGVSQSPSNKVTEKGKDVELRCDPISGHTALYWYRQSLGQGLEFLIYFQGNSAPDKSGLPSDRFSAERTGGSVSTLTIQRTQQEDSAVYLCASSFFGTTNEKLFFGSGTQLSVL.

DNA for the CDR3: TGCAGTGCTAGCGACAGGGGGCGGTCAGGGGCCAACGTCCTGACTTTC. It specifies CSASDRGRSGANVLTF. The genes are TRBV20-1 and TRBJ2-6, with TRBD1 matching 10 bases. Germline V gene data show CDR1 as DFQATT and CDR2 as SNEGSKA (reference sequence). With V trimmed by 3 bases and J by 4 bases, 6 bases remained unmatched. The CDR3 is made up of 16 amino acids.

The V call is TRBV24-1, the J call TRBJ2-2, with D tentatively TRBD1 (6 bases). Germline loops: CDR1 KGHDR, CDR2 SFDVKD. The CDR3 is 14 amino acids. V lost 7 bases to trimming and J lost 1 base, with 9 bases between them. CDR3: CATRGAGNTGELFF. The CDR3 DNA follows: TGTGCCACCAGGGGGGCAGGGAACACCGGGGAGCTGTTTTTT.

In this sample, this clonotype turned up a few times. V gene TRBV7-2 combines with J gene TRBJ2-3; D possibly matches TRBD1 or TRBD2 (6 bases each). This CDR3 region has 15 residues. V was clipped by 3 bases and J by 5 bases, with 15 bases between them. Germline V CDR1 and CDR2: SGHTA, FQGNSA. CDR3 amino acids: CASSLRDIRRDTQYF. Written as DNA, the CDR3 is TGTGCCAGCAGCTTGCGGGACATAAGGAGAGATACGCAGTATTTT.

This clonotype was seen a handful of times. The J gene is TRBJ2-5, the V gene TRBV5-1; 7 nucleotides align to TRBD1. Trimming at V came to 4 bases and at J to 0 bases, leaving 6 bases not matched to a gene. The germline V gene encodes CDR1 SGHRS and CDR2 YFSETQ. The CDR3 runs 15 residues. The CDR3 DNA reads as TGCGCCAGCAGCAAAGGGACAGCGCACCAAGAGACCCAGTACTTC. Translation: CASSKGTAHQETQYF.

In this sample, this clonotype turned up once. The rearrangement joins TRBV11-2 to TRBJ2-1; 9 bases are a match to TRBD2. The CDR3 length is 15 residues. From germline, CDR1 is SGHAT and CDR2 FQNNGV. V lost 2 bases, J lost 10 bases, and 9 bases stayed unmatched. The CDR3 nucleotides are TGTGCCAGCAGCTTAAGGCTAGCGGGGCCCTCCGAGCAGTTCTTC. Translating gives CASSLRLAGPSEQFF.

The J gene is TRBJ1-1, the V gene TRBV14, with 7 bases identical to TRBD1. The germline CDR1 and CDR2 sequences are SGHDN and FVKESK. There are 14 residues in the CDR3. Losses at the gene ends were 0 bases for V and 6 bases for J; bases not matched to a gene: 4. The CDR3 DNA reads as TGTGCCAGCAGCCAAGAACAGGGGAGGGCTGAAGCTTTCTTT. Residues: CASSQEQGRAEAFF.

The chain is built from TRBV6-1 and TRBJ2-7; 7 bases fit TRBD1. CDR3 length: 13 residues. The germline V gene has CDR1 MNHNS and CDR2 SASEGT. Trimming at V came to 8 bases and at J to 0 bases, leaving 4 bases not matched to a gene. This chain's CDR3 is CASGRTGSYEQYF. CDR3 nucleotide sequence: TGTGCCAGCGGTCGGACAGGCTCCTACGAGCAGTACTTC.

This clonotype was seen a few times. The gene calls are TRBV7-6 and TRBJ1-5; D uncertain. The V end was cut by 0 bases, the J end by 6 bases, with 6 bases between. The CDR3 length is 13 residues. The V gene's germline CDR1 is SGHVS and CDR2 FNYEAQ. This CDR3 reads CASSLAEGQPQHF. The CDR3 region has the DNA TGTGCCAGCAGCTTAGCCGAGGGTCAGCCCCAGCATTTT.

This clonotype was recorded a few times. The chain employs TRBV3-1 and TRBJ1-3, with D unresolved. The CDR3 totals 13 residues. The germline V gene has CDR1 LGHDT and CDR2 YNNKEL (reference sequence). Trimming shortened V by 3 bases and J by 4 bases, and 7 bases separated the two germline ends. Here the CDR3 reads CASSHMVGNTIYF. The CDR3 bases are TGTGCCAGCAGCCATATGGTCGGAAACACCATATATTTT.

V usage is TRBV5-1 and J usage is TRBJ2-2; TRBD1 aligns across 7 bases. Germline CDR1 reads SGHRS; CDR2 reads YFSETQ. With V trimmed by 5 bases and J by 4 bases, 14 bases remained unmatched. The CDR3 length is 17 residues. CDR3 in amino acids: CASSPDPTGSGTGELFF. The CDR3 DNA sequence: TGCGCCAGCAGTCCTGACCCGACAGGGAGTGGCACCGGGGAGCTGTTTTTT.

The chain recombines TRBV24-1 with TRBJ1-1, with D perhaps matching TRBD1 (5 bases). In germline, CDR1 is KGHDR, CDR2 SFDVKD. The germline V and J ends were trimmed by 9 bases and 5 bases, with 15 bases remaining between them. The CDR3 consists of 13 residues. The CDR3 sequence is CATCPAGGTEAFF. CDR3 sequence (DNA): TGTGCCACCTGCCCGGCCGGGGGGACTGAAGCTTTCTTT.

About this clonotype: The DNA is omitted, as the CDR3 cannot be located on it reliably, and the CDR3 follows TCRdb's listing. The chain carries TRBV6-5 and TRBJ2-3; TRBD1 reflects the table's D call only, with no check against the DNA. The CDR3 has 14 amino acids, counting both end residues. CDR1 and CDR2 from the germline V gene are MNHEY and SVGAGI. This CDR3 reads CASSSSGGGYGRYF.

The chain uses TRBV28 and TRBJ1-5, with unresolved D. V was cut by 5 bases and J by 3 bases, with 8 bases left in between. CDR3 length equals 13 residues. CDR1 is MDHEN, CDR2 SYDVKM, per germline. The CDR3 DNA reads TGTGCCAGCAGTCCTGATTTCAATCAGCCCCAGCATTTT. Its protein is CASSPDFNQPQHF.

In this sample, this clonotype turned up many times. CDR3 DNA sequence: TGCGCCAGCAGCCAACAAGTGGGAGGTACCCGCGGAACGCAGTATTTT. Amino acid sequence: CASSQQVGGTRGTQYF. The V call is TRBV4-3, the J call TRBJ2-3; D might be TRBD2 (6 bases). Germline V lookup: CDR1 LGHNA, CDR2 YSLEER. The length of the CDR3 is 16 residues. V was cut by 2 bases and J by 9 bases, with 21 bases left in between.

The rearrangement joins TRBV11-2 to TRBJ1-1, with D unresolved. Germline-derived CDR1 and CDR2 are SGHAT and FQNNGV. The CDR3 loop spans 13 amino acids. The V and J ends lost 1 base and 5 bases respectively, with 8 bases between them. The chain's CDR3 is CASSLVTITEAFF. CDR3 sequence (DNA): TGTGCCAGCAGCTTAGTAACGATAACTGAAGCTTTCTTT.

The J gene is TRBJ2-1, the V gene TRBV6-2 or TRBV6-3; the D gene is possibly TRBD1 (6 bases). V lost 5 bases and J 5 bases, leaving 16 bases between the germline ends. The CDR3 has 15 amino acids. Germline V CDR1 and CDR2: MNHEY, SVGEGT. CDR3 nucleotide sequence: TGTGCCAGCAGTAATCGACAGGAAGTCCACAATGAGCAGTTCTTC. The encoded protein is CASSNRQEVHNEQFF.

This sequence joins TRBV12-3 or TRBV12-4 and TRBJ1-4; 9 bases match TRBD1. The CDR3 loop spans 15 amino acids. The trim removed 6 bases at V and 4 bases at J, leaving 6 bases unmatched. The CDR3 is CASRAGTGYNEKLFF. The CDR3 bases are TGTGCCAGCAGAGCCGGGACAGGGTATAATGAAAAACTGTTTTTT.

The V gene is TRBV10-2, the J gene TRBJ2-5; maybe TRBD2 (7 bases). CDR1 and CDR2 from the germline V gene are WSHSY and SAAADI. V was cut by 4 bases and J by 9 bases, with 18 bases left in between. The CDR3 loop spans 14 amino acids. The CDR3 DNA is TGCGCCAGCAGTGCGGGGGGCTCCGGTCAGTCCCAGTACTTC. It encodes CASSAGGSGQSQYF.

The V and J genes are TRBV5-6 and TRBJ1-2; D not resolved. The ends were cut back, 4 bases at V and 5 bases at J, with 9 bases in the middle. Germline CDR1 reads SGHDT; CDR2 reads YYEEEE. The CDR3 sequence is 12 residues long. CDR3 loop: CASSKAVYGYTF. The CDR3 DNA sequence: TGTGCCAGCAGCAAGGCCGTATATGGCTACACCTTC.

This chain uses TRBV29-1 with TRBJ1-1, with D perhaps matching TRBD1 (5 bases). The CDR3 spans 12 residues. Trimming removed 4 bases at V and 4 bases at J, with 10 bases between. CDR1 and CDR2 (germline): SQVTM, ANQGSEA. This CDR3 reads CSVGGWGTEAFF. CDR3 DNA: TGCAGCGTTGGGGGCTGGGGCACTGAAGCTTTCTTT.

The chain carries TRBV7-9 and TRBJ1-5; TRBD1 agrees at 8 bases. This CDR3 comprises 13 residues. With V trimmed by 7 bases and J by 6 bases, 5 bases remained unmatched. Germline CDR1 SEHNR, CDR2 FQNEAQ (reference sequence). In nucleotides, the CDR3 is TGTGCCAGCACCGGACAGGGAGGTCAGCCCCAGCATTTT. This gives the protein CASTGQGGQPQHF.

The genes are TRBV7-3 and TRBJ2-2; 7 nucleotides line up with TRBD1. The CDR3 runs to 15 residues. After removal of 5 bases from V and 3 bases from J, the junction contained 6 bases not matched to a gene. Germline-derived CDR1 and CDR2 are SGHTA and FQGTGA. This CDR3 is CASSTTGAYTGELFF. In DNA, the CDR3 is TGTGCCAGCAGCACTACAGGGGCTTACACCGGGGAGCTGTTTTTT. The variable domain in full, completed from reference TRBV7-3 and TRBJ2-2, reads GAGVSQTPSNKVTEKGKYVELRCDPISGHTALYWYRQSLGQGPEFLIYFQGTGAADDSGLPNDRFFAVRPEGSVSTLKIQRTERGDSAVYLCASSTTGAYTGELFFGEGSRLTVL.